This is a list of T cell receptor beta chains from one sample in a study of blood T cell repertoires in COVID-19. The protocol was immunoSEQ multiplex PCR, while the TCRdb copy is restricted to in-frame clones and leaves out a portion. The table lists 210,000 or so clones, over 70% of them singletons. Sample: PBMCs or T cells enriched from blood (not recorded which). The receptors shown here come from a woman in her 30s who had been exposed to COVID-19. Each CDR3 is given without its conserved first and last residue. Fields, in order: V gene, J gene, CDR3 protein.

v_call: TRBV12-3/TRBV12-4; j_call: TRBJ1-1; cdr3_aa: ASRTWVHTEAF
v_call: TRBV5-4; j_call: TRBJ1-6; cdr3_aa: ASSLEGGVRTYLSPLH
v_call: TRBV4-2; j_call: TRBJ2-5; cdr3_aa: ASSPLPDRGLETQY
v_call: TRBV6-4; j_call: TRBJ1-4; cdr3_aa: ASSPDSSPNEKLF
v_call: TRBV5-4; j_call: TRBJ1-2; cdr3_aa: ASILLTGIGGYT
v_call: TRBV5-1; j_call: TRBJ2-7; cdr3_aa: ASSLSSYEQY
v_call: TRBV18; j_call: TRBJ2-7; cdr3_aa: ASSPQGSTSYEQY
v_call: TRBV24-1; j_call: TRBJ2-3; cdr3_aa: ATSDSGLAGGTDTQY
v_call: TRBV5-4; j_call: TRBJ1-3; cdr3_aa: ASSQRTGGYLGNTIY
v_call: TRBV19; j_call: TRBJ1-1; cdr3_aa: ASSRTRGTEAF
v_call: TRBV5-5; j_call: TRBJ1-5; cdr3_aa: ASSWETGSNQPQH
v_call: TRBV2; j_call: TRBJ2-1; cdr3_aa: ASSASGTSGSYVVSEQF
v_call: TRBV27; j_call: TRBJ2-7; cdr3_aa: ASSAGAYLLYEQY
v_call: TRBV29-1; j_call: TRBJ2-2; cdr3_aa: SVERENTGELF
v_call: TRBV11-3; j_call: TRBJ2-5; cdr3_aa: ASSPGSWETQY
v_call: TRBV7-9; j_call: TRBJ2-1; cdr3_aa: ASSLREGSYNEQF
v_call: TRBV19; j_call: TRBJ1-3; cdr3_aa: ASSIGAQGHSGNTIY
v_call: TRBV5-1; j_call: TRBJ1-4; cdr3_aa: ASRRTGYNEKLF
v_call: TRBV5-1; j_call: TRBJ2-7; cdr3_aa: ASSLFQGSYEQY
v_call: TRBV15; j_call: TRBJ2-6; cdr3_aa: ATSRPGQGLPGANVLT
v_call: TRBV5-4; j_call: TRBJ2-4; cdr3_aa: ASSWGTSGRATENIQY
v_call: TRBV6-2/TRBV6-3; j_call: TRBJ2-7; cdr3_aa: ASSYAGGAYEQY
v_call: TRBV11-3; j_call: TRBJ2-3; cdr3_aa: ASSPGTSGYTDTQY
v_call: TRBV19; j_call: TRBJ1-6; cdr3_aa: ASSPVSSSYNSPLH
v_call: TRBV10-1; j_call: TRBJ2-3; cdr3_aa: ASSLQGADTQY
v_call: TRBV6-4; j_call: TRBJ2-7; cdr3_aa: ASSEPPGLAGWEQY
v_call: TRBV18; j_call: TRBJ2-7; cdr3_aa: ASSRLGQIPYEQY
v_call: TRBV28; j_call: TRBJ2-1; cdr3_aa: ASRPSRYNEQF
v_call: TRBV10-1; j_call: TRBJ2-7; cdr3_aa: ASSDRTGPYEQY
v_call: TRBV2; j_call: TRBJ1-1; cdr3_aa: ASSEDSAGTEAF
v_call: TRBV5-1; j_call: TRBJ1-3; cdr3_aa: ASGLDGNSGNTIY
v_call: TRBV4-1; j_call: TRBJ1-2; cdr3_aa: ASSQPGDGYT
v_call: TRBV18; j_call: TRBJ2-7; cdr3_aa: ASSPPIRGLAWHEQY
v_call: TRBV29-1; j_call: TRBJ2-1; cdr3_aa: SVGETGTNNEQF
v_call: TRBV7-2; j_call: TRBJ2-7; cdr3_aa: ASSFGTGTGAYEQY
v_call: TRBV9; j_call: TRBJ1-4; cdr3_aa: ASSVTGLDEELF
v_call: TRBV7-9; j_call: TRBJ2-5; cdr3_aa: ASSLLGLHQETQY
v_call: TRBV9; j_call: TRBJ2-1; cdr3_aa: ASSVTAGGGSEQF